These T cell receptor beta chains were read from a single sample in a study of blood T cell repertoires in COVID-19. Sequencing used immunoSEQ multiplex PCR; TCRdb keeps in-frame clones, though not all of them. This sample yields roughly 100,000 clones, of which 70% to 75% are seen a single time; 0.75% to 1% belongs to the top ten. Sequences were obtained from peripheral blood. The receptors stem from a human donor with acute or convalescent COVID-19. The donor label of this sample is uncertain. CDR3s include the opening cysteine and the closing phenylalanine or tryptophan. Fields, in order: D gene, CDR3 length, J gene, V gene, clone size, CDR3 DNA, CDR3 protein. A D gene is named only where the DNA matches it firmly. Clone size is shown for a subset of rows, as once, few, many or a class of expanded clone.

d_call: -
cdr3_length: 14
j_call: TRBJ2-5
v_call: TRBV24-1
clone_size: -
cdr3_nt: TGTGCCACCAGTGCCGCCGCAGGGCAAGAGACCCAGTACTTC
cdr3_aa: CATSAAAGQETQYF

d_call: -
cdr3_length: 13
j_call: TRBJ1-6
v_call: TRBV6-5
clone_size: -
cdr3_nt: TGTGCCAGCAAGGCGGGGTTGGATTCACCCCTCCACTTT
cdr3_aa: CASKAGLDSPLHF

d_call: TRBD2
cdr3_length: 15
j_call: TRBJ2-6
v_call: TRBV19
clone_size: -
cdr3_nt: TGTGCCAGTAGTATGAGAGCGGGGGGGGCCAACGTCCTGACTTTC
cdr3_aa: CASSMRAGGANVLTF

d_call: TRBD1
cdr3_length: 15
j_call: TRBJ1-6
v_call: TRBV6-5
clone_size: -
cdr3_nt: TGTGCCAGTCGAGGGACAGAAAATTCTAATTCACCCCTCCACTTT
cdr3_aa: CASRGTENSNSPLHF

d_call: -
cdr3_length: 12
j_call: TRBJ1-1
v_call: TRBV5-1
clone_size: -
cdr3_nt: TGCGCCAGCAGCTTGGGTAGCACTGAAGCTTTCTTT
cdr3_aa: CASSLGSTEAFF

d_call: -
cdr3_length: 16
j_call: TRBJ2-3
v_call: TRBV7-2
clone_size: -
cdr3_nt: TGTGCCAGCAGCTTAGCTCGGAGTTCTAGCACAGATACGCAGTATTTT
cdr3_aa: CASSLARSSSTDTQYF

d_call: TRBD2
cdr3_length: 13
j_call: TRBJ2-1
v_call: TRBV30
clone_size: -
cdr3_nt: TGTGCCTGGAGTCGGGGGGTCGGGAATGAGCAGTTCTTC
cdr3_aa: CAWSRGVGNEQFF

d_call: -
cdr3_length: 17
j_call: TRBJ1-2
v_call: TRBV7-3
clone_size: -
cdr3_nt: TGTGCCAGCAGCTTAGGTCCAGGGTCTTTCTCCAACTATGGCTACACCTTC
cdr3_aa: CASSLGPGSFSNYGYTF

d_call: TRBD1
cdr3_length: 17
j_call: TRBJ1-6
v_call: TRBV6-2/TRBV6-3
clone_size: -
cdr3_nt: TGTGCCAGCAGTTACTCCGAGACAGGGCGTTTGAATTCACCCCTCCACTTT
cdr3_aa: CASSYSETGRLNSPLHF

d_call: TRBD1
cdr3_length: 15
j_call: TRBJ2-7
v_call: TRBV5-1
clone_size: -
cdr3_nt: TGCGCCAGCAGCTTAGACAGGGGGAGCTCCTACGAGCAGTACTTC
cdr3_aa: CASSLDRGSSYEQYF

d_call: TRBD1
cdr3_length: 13
j_call: TRBJ2-7
v_call: TRBV6-2/TRBV6-3
clone_size: -
cdr3_nt: TGTGCCAGCAGTCCGGGACAGAGATACGAGCAGTACTTC
cdr3_aa: CASSPGQRYEQYF

d_call: TRBD2
cdr3_length: 18
j_call: TRBJ2-1
v_call: TRBV5-1
clone_size: -
cdr3_nt: TGCGCCAGCAGCTTGGTAGTGTCAGGTAGCGGGGGCCTAAATGAGCAGTTCTTC
cdr3_aa: CASSLVVSGSGGLNEQFF

d_call: -
cdr3_length: 14
j_call: TRBJ2-5
v_call: TRBV15
clone_size: -
cdr3_nt: TGTGCCACCAGCAGGGACTTGGTACAAGAGACCCAGTACTTC
cdr3_aa: CATSRDLVQETQYF

d_call: TRBD1
cdr3_length: 14
j_call: TRBJ2-3
v_call: TRBV9
clone_size: -
cdr3_nt: TGTGCCAGCAGCGGGGGACAGATTACAGATACGCAGTATTTT
cdr3_aa: CASSGGQITDTQYF

d_call: TRBD1
cdr3_length: 13
j_call: TRBJ1-5
v_call: TRBV6-6
clone_size: -
cdr3_nt: TGTGCCAGCAGGGGACAGCTCTATCAGCCCCAGCATTTT
cdr3_aa: CASRGQLYQPQHF

d_call: TRBD1
cdr3_length: 14
j_call: TRBJ1-1
v_call: TRBV3-1/TRBV3-2
clone_size: -
cdr3_nt: TGTGCCAGCAGCCAGCAGGGGGCGAACACTGAAGCTTTCTTT
cdr3_aa: CASSQQGANTEAFF

d_call: -
cdr3_length: 15
j_call: TRBJ1-5
v_call: TRBV6-1
clone_size: medium-sized
cdr3_nt: TGTGCCAGCAGTGAATCGGTAATGAGCAATCAGCCCCAGCATTTT
cdr3_aa: CASSESVMSNQPQHF

d_call: -
cdr3_length: 16
j_call: TRBJ2-3
v_call: TRBV4-1
clone_size: few
cdr3_nt: TGCGCCAGCAGCCAAGTTCTCCCGGGAAGCACAGATACGCAGTATTTT
cdr3_aa: CASSQVLPGSTDTQYF

d_call: -
cdr3_length: 14
j_call: TRBJ1-3
v_call: TRBV6-5
clone_size: few
cdr3_nt: TGTGCCAGCAGTACCGGGTCCTCGAAAAACACCATATATTTT
cdr3_aa: CASSTGSSKNTIYF

d_call: -
cdr3_length: 14
j_call: TRBJ1-4
v_call: TRBV5-1
clone_size: -
cdr3_nt: TGCGCCAGCAGCTACAGGGCAACTAATGAAAAACTGTTTTTT
cdr3_aa: CASSYRATNEKLFF

d_call: TRBD2
cdr3_length: 13
j_call: TRBJ2-2
v_call: TRBV4-1
clone_size: -
cdr3_nt: TGCGCCAGCAGCCAGCGGGAGGGGCGAGAGGAGTTTTTT
cdr3_aa: CASSQREGREEFF

d_call: -
cdr3_length: 15
j_call: TRBJ1-1
v_call: TRBV4-1
clone_size: -
cdr3_nt: TGCGCCAGCAGCCTGACTCAGGGGATAGGGACTGAAGCTTTCTTT
cdr3_aa: CASSLTQGIGTEAFF

d_call: -
cdr3_length: 15
j_call: TRBJ1-3
v_call: TRBV6-5
clone_size: few
cdr3_nt: TGTGCCAGCAGCCCCTTCTCGGGCTCTGGAAACACCATATATTTT
cdr3_aa: CASSPFSGSGNTIYF

d_call: TRBD1
cdr3_length: 14
j_call: TRBJ2-3
v_call: TRBV6-4
clone_size: few
cdr3_nt: TGTGCCAGCAGTGACTCACAGGGGGCAGATACGCAGTATTTT
cdr3_aa: CASSDSQGADTQYF

d_call: TRBD1
cdr3_length: 17
j_call: TRBJ1-1
v_call: TRBV4-2
clone_size: -
cdr3_nt: TGTGCCAGCAGCCCTCGGGACAGGGGGAATCGGAACACTGAAGCTTTCTTT
cdr3_aa: CASSPRDRGNRNTEAFF

d_call: -
cdr3_length: 11
j_call: TRBJ2-3
v_call: TRBV12-3/TRBV12-4
clone_size: -
cdr3_nt: TGTGCCAGCAGCCTTACAGATACGCAGTATTTT
cdr3_aa: CASSLTDTQYF

d_call: -
cdr3_length: 17
j_call: TRBJ2-2
v_call: TRBV3-1/TRBV3-2
clone_size: -
cdr3_nt: TGTGCCAGCAGCCAAGAACGATCGGGGGCGAACACCGGGGAGCTGTTTTTT
cdr3_aa: CASSQERSGANTGELFF

d_call: -
cdr3_length: 15
j_call: TRBJ2-7
v_call: TRBV27
clone_size: -
cdr3_nt: TGTGCCAGCAGTCCCACGCGGGCCCTCGGTTCCGAGCAGTACTTC
cdr3_aa: CASSPTRALGSEQYF

d_call: -
cdr3_length: 13
j_call: TRBJ1-1
v_call: TRBV18
clone_size: -
cdr3_nt: TGTGCCAGCCGCTTCAGGGGAGACACTGAAGCTTTCTTT
cdr3_aa: CASRFRGDTEAFF

d_call: -
cdr3_length: 13
j_call: TRBJ2-5
v_call: TRBV30
clone_size: once
cdr3_nt: TGTGCCTGGAGTCAAAACTTAGCAGAGACCCAGTACTTC
cdr3_aa: CAWSQNLAETQYF

d_call: -
cdr3_length: 14
j_call: TRBJ1-2
v_call: TRBV14
clone_size: once
cdr3_nt: TGTGCCAGCAGCCAAAGGACAGTAAACTATGGCTACACCTTC
cdr3_aa: CASSQRTVNYGYTF

d_call: TRBD1
cdr3_length: 14
j_call: TRBJ1-2
v_call: TRBV2
clone_size: few
cdr3_nt: TGTGCCAGCAGTGGGACAGGGCTTAACTATGGCTACACCTTC
cdr3_aa: CASSGTGLNYGYTF

d_call: TRBD1
cdr3_length: 14
j_call: TRBJ1-1
v_call: TRBV18
clone_size: -
cdr3_nt: TGTGCCAGCTCACCTGAGACAGGGTACACTGAAGCTTTCTTT
cdr3_aa: CASSPETGYTEAFF

d_call: -
cdr3_length: 13
j_call: TRBJ2-7
v_call: TRBV21-1
clone_size: -
cdr3_nt: TGTGCCAGCAGCAAGACCAGCGACTACGAGCAGTACTTC
cdr3_aa: CASSKTSDYEQYF

d_call: TRBD1
cdr3_length: 14
j_call: TRBJ2-5
v_call: TRBV5-1
clone_size: -
cdr3_nt: TGCGCCAGCACCTTGGGGGACAGGCTAGAGACCCAGTACTTC
cdr3_aa: CASTLGDRLETQYF

d_call: -
cdr3_length: 15
j_call: TRBJ1-3
v_call: TRBV28
clone_size: -
cdr3_nt: TGTGCCAGCAGTTTAAATTTGGGGGGGAGACACACCATATATTTT
cdr3_aa: CASSLNLGGRHTIYF

d_call: TRBD1
cdr3_length: 15
j_call: TRBJ2-2
v_call: TRBV5-5
clone_size: -
cdr3_nt: TGTGCCAGCAGCTTGAAGGGGGCGGACACCGGGGAGCTGTTTTTT
cdr3_aa: CASSLKGADTGELFF

d_call: TRBD2
cdr3_length: 18
j_call: TRBJ2-2
v_call: TRBV2
clone_size: -
cdr3_nt: TGTGCCAGCAGTGGACTAGCGGGGGCCGGAGGATACACCGGGGAGCTGTTTTTT
cdr3_aa: CASSGLAGAGGYTGELFF

d_call: -
cdr3_length: 16
j_call: TRBJ2-1
v_call: TRBV11-3
clone_size: -
cdr3_nt: TGTGCCAGCAGCTTAGTCGGGGGTTGGGGTTCGAATGAGCAGTTCTTC
cdr3_aa: CASSLVGGWGSNEQFF

d_call: TRBD2
cdr3_length: 12
j_call: TRBJ2-1
v_call: TRBV12-3/TRBV12-4
clone_size: -
cdr3_nt: TGTGCCAGCAGACTAGCGGGGGTCGAGCAGTTCTTC
cdr3_aa: CASRLAGVEQFF

d_call: -
cdr3_length: 15
j_call: TRBJ1-1
v_call: TRBV6-1
clone_size: -
cdr3_nt: TGTGCCAGCAGTGAACAACAGGGTTCAGTATCTGAAGCTTTCTTT
cdr3_aa: CASSEQQGSVSEAFF

d_call: -
cdr3_length: 13
j_call: TRBJ2-1
v_call: TRBV7-9
clone_size: -
cdr3_nt: TGTGCCAGCAGCTTAGGACAGCTCAATGAGCAGTTCTTC
cdr3_aa: CASSLGQLNEQFF

d_call: -
cdr3_length: 16
j_call: TRBJ2-3
v_call: TRBV4-1
clone_size: -
cdr3_nt: TGCGCCAGCAGCCAAATGCCGGGACATATCACAGATACGCAGTATTTT
cdr3_aa: CASSQMPGHITDTQYF

d_call: -
cdr3_length: 15
j_call: TRBJ2-3
v_call: TRBV5-1
clone_size: -
cdr3_nt: TGCGCCAGCAGCTTGGGAGCAACCACCACAGATACGCAGTATTTT
cdr3_aa: CASSLGATTTDTQYF

d_call: TRBD1
cdr3_length: 15
j_call: TRBJ1-2
v_call: TRBV11-2
clone_size: -
cdr3_nt: TGTGCCAGCAGCGGGAACAGGGGGGTCTCCGGTGGCTACACCTTC
cdr3_aa: CASSGNRGVSGGYTF

d_call: -
cdr3_length: 12
j_call: TRBJ2-7
v_call: TRBV6-5
clone_size: -
cdr3_nt: TGTGCCAGCGACCGGGGCTCCTACGAGCAGTACTTC
cdr3_aa: CASDRGSYEQYF

d_call: TRBD1
cdr3_length: 13
j_call: TRBJ2-3
v_call: TRBV10-2
clone_size: -
cdr3_nt: TGCGCCAGCAGTTGGACAGGGGGAGATACGCAGTATTTT
cdr3_aa: CASSWTGGDTQYF

d_call: -
cdr3_length: 14
j_call: TRBJ1-2
v_call: TRBV11-2
clone_size: -
cdr3_nt: TGTGCCAGCAGGGCTCGGGGGGCGGTCTATGGCTACACCTTC
cdr3_aa: CASRARGAVYGYTF

d_call: TRBD1
cdr3_length: 17
j_call: TRBJ2-5
v_call: TRBV6-4
clone_size: -
cdr3_nt: TGTGCCAGCAGTGACTCGAGTCGACCAGGGGGTCAAGAGACCCAGTACTTC
cdr3_aa: CASSDSSRPGGQETQYF

d_call: -
cdr3_length: 15
j_call: TRBJ2-3
v_call: TRBV2
clone_size: once
cdr3_nt: TGTGCCAGCAGTGAAAGAGACTATCTCACAGATACGCAGTATTTT
cdr3_aa: CASSERDYLTDTQYF

d_call: -
cdr3_length: 11
j_call: TRBJ1-1
v_call: TRBV2
clone_size: -
cdr3_nt: TGTGCCAGCAGTGAAGGCAGTACAGCTTTCTTT
cdr3_aa: CASSEGSTAFF

d_call: TRBD2
cdr3_length: 15
j_call: TRBJ2-3
v_call: TRBV9
clone_size: -
cdr3_nt: TGTGCCAGCAGCGTTACTAGCGGGGGCACAGATACGCAGTATTTT
cdr3_aa: CASSVTSGGTDTQYF

d_call: -
cdr3_length: 15
j_call: TRBJ1-4
v_call: TRBV7-2
clone_size: once
cdr3_nt: TGTGCCAGCAGCCCCGCCCGGGGGAGGGACGAAAAACTGTTTTTT
cdr3_aa: CASSPARGRDEKLFF

d_call: -
cdr3_length: 13
j_call: TRBJ1-2
v_call: TRBV28
clone_size: once
cdr3_nt: TGTGCCAGCAGTTTTGGGCAGCTTTATGGCTACACCTTC
cdr3_aa: CASSFGQLYGYTF

d_call: TRBD2
cdr3_length: 17
j_call: TRBJ2-4
v_call: TRBV18
clone_size: -
cdr3_nt: TGTGCCAGCTCCCGAGGGGAAGCTAGCGGGGTGTTAAACATTCAGTACTTC
cdr3_aa: CASSRGEASGVLNIQYF

d_call: -
cdr3_length: 15
j_call: TRBJ2-1
v_call: TRBV18
clone_size: few
cdr3_nt: TGTGCCAGCTCACCCTGGCAGGATACCTACAATGAGCAGTTCTTC
cdr3_aa: CASSPWQDTYNEQFF

d_call: -
cdr3_length: 13
j_call: TRBJ2-5
v_call: TRBV5-8
clone_size: -
cdr3_nt: TGTGCCAGCAGCCCGCTGGCTGTGGAGACCCAGTACTTC
cdr3_aa: CASSPLAVETQYF